A selection of T cell receptor beta chains follows, all from one sample in a study of T-cell memory formation after mild COVID-19. TCRdb called the 5' RACE reads again in MiXCR, with one record for every CDR3 protein. Seen here are 210,000 or so distinct CDR3 sequences, around 27% observed once, and the top ten hold about 10%. What was sequenced was PBMCs or a T cell subset sorted from them (not recorded which). The receptors were sampled from an adult woman who had mild COVID-19 (a few samples of this study predate the infection). Cell type and time point are not known. CDR3s include the opening cysteine and the closing phenylalanine or tryptophan. A D gene is named only where the DNA matches it firmly. Clone size is not always given. Where it is, it says once, few, many or a class for expanded clones.

j_gene,abundance,v_gene,d_gene,len,CDR3aa,CDR3nt
TRBJ2-2,few,TRBV7-6,TRBD2,17,CASRRTSGGPNTGELFF,TGTGCCAGCAGGAGGACTAGCGGGGGCCCGAACACCGGGGAGCTGTTTTTT
TRBJ2-3,NA,TRBV5-1,NA,15,CASSLVLVGTDTQYF,TGCGCCAGCAGCTTGGTATTAGTCGGCACAGATACGCAGTATTTT
TRBJ2-5,NA,TRBV6-5,TRBD2,15,CASSPRSTGRATQYF,TGTGCCAGCAGTCCTCGTAGTACGGGGAGGGCGACCCAGTACTTC
TRBJ2-3,NA,TRBV14,TRBD2,17,CASSQDSPGGTTDTQYF,TGTGCCAGCAGCCAAGATAGCCCGGGAGGGACGACAGATACGCAGTATTTT
TRBJ2-7,few,TRBV5-6,TRBD1,14,CASSFRDRSYEQYF,TGTGCCAGCAGCTTCCGGGACAGGTCCTACGAGCAGTACTTC
TRBJ1-1,NA,TRBV20-1,NA,13,CSASWGMNTEAFF,TGCAGTGCTAGTTGGGGCATGAACACTGAAGCTTTCTTT
TRBJ2-2,NA,TRBV4-1,NA,12,CASSQLNGELFF,TGCGCCAGCAGCCAACTCAACGGGGAGCTGTTTTTT
TRBJ2-2,NA,TRBV24-1,NA,12,CATSEYTGELFF,TGTGCCACCAGTGAATACACCGGGGAGCTGTTTTTT
TRBJ2-7,once,TRBV20-1,TRBD2,14,CSATFPGGPNEQYF,TGCAGTGCTACCTTCCCGGGAGGGCCTAACGAGCAGTACTTC
TRBJ2-7,few,TRBV4-1,NA,14,CASSPSTTGYEQYF,TGCGCCAGCAGCCCTAGCACGACAGGCTACGAGCAGTACTTC
TRBJ2-7,NA,TRBV4-3,TRBD2,15,CASSQFSGRLYEQYF,TGCGCCAGCAGCCAATTTAGCGGGAGGCTCTACGAGCAGTACTTC
TRBJ2-3,few,TRBV7-8,TRBD2,16,CASSQTSGGDVDTQYF,TGTGCCAGCAGCCAAACTAGCGGGGGGGACGTAGATACGCAGTATTTT
TRBJ2-2,NA,TRBV7-9,NA,16,CASSLPPGQDTGELFF,TGTGCCAGCAGCTTACCCCCGGGACAAGACACCGGGGAGCTGTTTTTT
TRBJ2-3,NA,TRBV6-2/TRBV6-3,NA,16,CASSWELIVTRDTQYF,TGTGCCAGCAGTTGGGAGTTAATTGTCACGCGGGATACGCAGTATTTT
TRBJ2-1,NA,TRBV15,TRBD2,15,CATSREGGAYNEQFF,TGTGCCACCAGCAGAGAGGGGGGGGCCTACAATGAGCAGTTCTTC
TRBJ2-5,NA,TRBV5-1,NA,15,CASSLASDYQETQYF,TGCGCCAGCAGCTTGGCTAGCGACTACCAAGAGACCCAGTACTTC
TRBJ2-2,few,TRBV12-3/TRBV12-4,TRBD1,16,CASRPRTGLYTGELFF,TGTGCCAGCAGACCCAGGACAGGGCTTTACACCGGGGAGCTGTTTTTT
TRBJ2-7,NA,TRBV7-9,NA,14,CASSSWTASYEQYF,TGTGCCAGCTCCTCATGGACCGCTTCCTACGAGCAGTACTTC
TRBJ2-1,NA,TRBV5-1,NA,10,CASKGETQFF,TGCGCCAGCAAGGGGGAGACCCAGTTCTTC
TRBJ1-1,few,TRBV5-1,NA,13,CASSYDITTEAFF,TGCGCCAGCAGCTATGACATTACCACTGAAGCTTTCTTT
TRBJ2-2,few,TRBV5-1,TRBD2,15,CASSLAGGHAGELFF,TGCGCCAGCAGCCTCGCGGGGGGGCACGCCGGGGAGCTGTTTTTT
TRBJ2-7,NA,TRBV24-1,TRBD2,15,CATSDKGLAGEEQYF,TGTGCCACCAGTGACAAGGGACTAGCGGGGGAGGAGCAGTACTTC